These 27 T cell receptor beta chains originate from one sample sequenced in a study of long-term antiretroviral therapy in people with HIV. A v3.0 immunoSEQ assay was performed at survey level. Profiling relied on immunoSEQ multiplex PCR, and the TCRdb table lists in-frame clones only, not all of them. Of 30,000 to 40,000 clones detected, about four fifths appear once; the ten largest clones hold roughly 3.5%. The source was unsorted PBMCs, collected 3 years after starting antiretroviral therapy. All receptors derive from a man aged 45-65 years with HIV.

The chain joins TRBV5-1 to TRBJ2-7; the match to TRBD1 covers 8 bases. The CDR3 extends over 15 amino acids. V dropped 4 bases and J dropped 3; count of bases not matched to a gene: 9. The germline V gene encodes CDR1 SGHRS and CDR2 YFSETQ. The CDR3 DNA reads TGCGCCAGCAGCCGTAGACAGGGGACAGGCTACGAGCAGTACTTC. Protein product: CASSRRQGTGYEQYF. The full variable domain, in which reference TRBV5-1 and TRBJ2-7 provide the parts outside the CDR3, is KAGVTQTPRYLIKTRGQQVTLSCSPISGHRSVSWYQQTPGQGLQFLFEYFSETQRNKGNFPGRFSGRQFSNSRSEMNVSTLELGDSALYLCASSRRQGTGYEQYFGPGTRLTVT.

This chain connects TRBV4-3 to TRBJ2-1; the D gene is possibly TRBD2 (6 bases). The ends were cut back, 0 bases at V and 3 bases at J, with 15 bases in the middle. The V gene's germline CDR1 is LGHNA and CDR2 YSLEER. The CDR3 contains 17 residues. In DNA form, the CDR3 reads TGCGCCAGCAGCCAAGATCCCGCGGGAAAGAGCTACAATGAGCAGTTCTTC. Its translation: CASSQDPAGKSYNEQFF.

The V gene is TRBV7-9, the J gene TRBJ2-7, with 7 bases identical to TRBD2. CDR1 and CDR2 from the germline V gene are SEHNR and FQNEAQ (reference sequence). After removal of 6 bases from V and 4 bases from J, the junction contained 9 bases not matched to a gene. The CDR3 covers 14 residues. CDR3 protein: CASRALGSGYEQYF. In DNA form, the CDR3 reads TGTGCCAGCAGGGCCCTTGGTAGCGGGTACGAGCAGTACTTC. Filled out from reference TRBV7-9 and TRBJ2-7, the complete variable domain reads DTGVSQNPRHKITKRGQNVTFRCDPISEHNRLYWYRQTLGQGPEFLTYFQNEAQLEKSRLLSDRFSAERPKGSFSTLEIQRTEQGDSAMYLCASRALGSGYEQYFGPGTRLTVT.

The rearrangement joins TRBV9 to TRBJ2-1; 8 nucleotides align to TRBD2. Germline-derived CDR1 and CDR2 are SGDLS and YYNGEE. The CDR3 length is 15 residues. The trim removed 2 bases at V and 7 bases at J, leaving 8 bases unmatched. CDR3 residues: CASSVDGGAWNEQFF. CDR3 nucleotide sequence: TGTGCCAGCAGCGTGGACGGGGGGGCCTGGAATGAGCAGTTCTTC.

This clone showed up just once. The chain carries TRBV5-5 and TRBJ2-7; 9 bases match TRBD1. This CDR3 has 14 residues. In germline, CDR1 is SGHKS, CDR2 YYEKEE (reference sequence). J was trimmed by 3 bases and V by 4 bases; bases with no gene match: 5. CDR3 residues: CASSHDRGDYEQYF. In DNA, the CDR3 is TGTGCCAGCAGCCATGACAGGGGGGACTACGAGCAGTACTTC. The complete variable domain, with remaining parts taken from reference TRBV5-5 and TRBJ2-7, reads DAGVTQSPTHLIKTRGQQVTLRCSPISGHKSVSWYQQVLGQGPQFIFQYYEKEERGRGNFPDRFSARQFPNYSSELNVNALLLGDSALYLCASSHDRGDYEQYFGPGTRLTVT.

The chain recombines TRBV7-3 with TRBJ1-2, with D hard to call. Germline V gene lookup returns CDR1 SGHTA and CDR2 FQGTGA. V was shortened by 1 base and J by 6 bases, with 6 bases between the two germline ends. The CDR3 runs 12 residues. The CDR3 reads CASSLNGDGYTF. The CDR3 DNA sequence: TGTGCCAGCAGCTTAAACGGCGATGGCTACACCTTC.

The sample holds a few counts of this clone. The chain joins TRBV14 to TRBJ2-5; no clear D. This CDR3 is 12 amino acids long. The V gene lost 2 bases and the J gene lost 4 bases, with 5 bases spanning the gap. From germline, CDR1 is SGHDN and CDR2 FVKESK. The CDR3 reads CASSQLGETQYF. CDR3 in DNA: TGTGCCAGCAGCCAATTAGGAGAGACCCAGTACTTC.

The chain is built from TRBV14 and TRBJ2-7; D remains ambiguous. V lost 1 base and J lost 8, with 6 bases in between. CDR3 length: 11 residues. Germline loops: CDR1 SGHDN, CDR2 FVKESK. The CDR3 DNA is TGTGCCAGCAGCCAAGGGCCCCAGCAGTACTTC. It encodes CASSQGPQQYF.

Relative to its sample, this clone is medium-sized (0.01 to 0.1%). This chain connects TRBV7-8 to TRBJ1-4; D remains unclear. V lost 0 bases, J lost 0 bases, and 8 bases lay in between. The CDR3 spans 16 residues. Germline V CDR1 and CDR2: SGHVS, FQNEAQ. This CDR3 reads CASSLAYNPTNEKLFF. In DNA form, the CDR3 reads TGTGCCAGCAGCTTAGCGTACAATCCAACTAATGAAAAACTGTTTTTT.

The table lists this clone with a few counts. The chain links TRBV2 to TRBJ1-2; TRBD1 matches 7 bases. The J segment lost 4 bases and the V segment lost 6 bases, leaving 14 bases of the junction unmatched. CDR3 size: 16 residues. CDR1 and CDR2 from the germline V gene are SNHLY and FYNNEI. CDR3 loop: CASRKGQGGETYGYTF. The CDR3 nucleotides read TGTGCCAGCAGGAAGGGCCAGGGGGGCGAAACCTATGGCTACACCTTC.

This clone was picked up a small number of times. The chain's CDR3 is CAWSRGWGSNQPQHF. The CDR3 bases are TGTGCCTGGAGTCGGGGCTGGGGGAGCAATCAGCCCCAGCATTTT. The rearrangement uses TRBV30 and TRBJ1-5, with D possibly matching TRBD1 (5 bases). The V gene's germline CDR1 is GTSNPN and CDR2 SVGIG (reference sequence). Between the trimmed V and J ends, which lost 2 bases and 1 base, there was a span of 12 bases. The CDR3 covers 15 residues.

The V call is TRBV18, the J call TRBJ2-3, with D possibly TRBD2 on 5 matching bases. Germline CDR1 is KGHSH and CDR2 is LQKENI. The CDR3 covers 15 residues. The V end lost 1 base, the J end lost 0 bases, and 8 bases lay between the germline ends. This CDR3 reads CASSPQRGSTDTQYF. The CDR3 region has the DNA TGTGCCAGCTCACCACAACGCGGGAGCACAGATACGCAGTATTTT.

The chain joins TRBV18 to TRBJ2-5; D gene ambiguous. The CDR3 runs 12 residues. Germline CDR1 and CDR2: KGHSH and LQKENI. Trimming left V 6 bases short and J 5 bases short, with 10 bases between. The CDR3: CASSGFSETQYF. The DNA for the CDR3 is TGTGCCAGCTCGGGATTTTCCGAGACCCAGTACTTC.

This chain uses TRBV12-5 with TRBJ2-5; D may match TRBD1 or TRBD2 (6 bases each). CDR1 and CDR2 (germline): LGHNT, FRNRAP. V lost 0 bases and J lost 5, with 7 bases in between. CDR3 length: 13 amino acids. CDR3 amino acids: CASGLVGGETQYF. In nucleotides, the CDR3 is TGTGCTAGTGGTTTGGTAGGGGGGGAGACCCAGTACTTC.

The rearrangement uses TRBV10-2 and TRBJ1-4; 10 bases match TRBD1. This CDR3 region has 14 residues. Looked up from germline, CDR1 is WSHSY and CDR2 is SAAADI. Losses at the gene ends were 6 bases for V and 8 bases for J; bases not matched to a gene: 6. The CDR3 loop is CASSSGQGREKLFF. As DNA, the CDR3 is TGCGCCAGCAGCTCGGGACAGGGGAGGGAAAAACTGTTTTTT.

There are a few counts of this clone. The junction differs from germline at one of its ends, possibly a read error. The V gene is TRBV6-4, the J gene TRBJ1-2; a possible D gene is TRBD1 (6 bases). The CDR3 consists of 13 residues. Germline loops: CDR1 MRHNA, CDR2 SNTAGT. The chain's CDR3 is CASSSTPGTSALF. For the CDR3, the DNA is TGTGCCAGCAGTTCGACGCCCGGGACATCGGCCCTCTTC.

The table lists this clone with a few counts. The V and J genes are TRBV6-5 and TRBJ2-7, with 7 positions matching TRBD1. V lost 4 bases to trimming and J lost 2 bases; unmatched junction nucleotides: 5. The CDR3 has 14 amino acids. Germline assignment: CDR1 MNHEY and CDR2 SVGAGI. The CDR3 nucleotides are TGTGCCAGCAGTTGGGACAGAAGCACCTACGAGCAGTACTTC. The encoded protein is CASSWDRSTYEQYF.

This chain links TRBV28 with TRBJ1-5; D ambiguous. Trimming pared 4 bases from V and 1 base from J, leaving 8 bases between. There are 14 residues in the CDR3. Germline values: CDR1 MDHEN, CDR2 SYDVKM. Here the CDR3 reads CASSYLRSNQPQHF. In DNA form, the CDR3 reads TGTGCCAGCAGTTACCTACGGAGCAATCAGCCCCAGCATTTT.

The chain combines TRBV4-3 with TRBJ2-3; 10 bases agree with TRBD2. The V gene's germline CDR1 is LGHNA and CDR2 YSLEER. V lost 4 bases to trimming and J lost 3 bases; unmatched junction nucleotides: 13. This CDR3 has 18 amino acids. The CDR3: CASSPKPLAGVRTDTQYF. CDR3 sequence (DNA): TGCGCCAGCAGCCCCAAACCCCTAGCGGGAGTTCGTACAGATACGCAGTATTTT.

The V call is TRBV6-5, the J call TRBJ2-7; 10 bases line up with TRBD2. The CDR3 covers 13 residues. CDR1 and CDR2 from the germline V gene are MNHEY and SVGAGI. The CDR3 DNA reads as TGTGCAATAGCGGGGGGACAGACCTACGAGCAGTACTTC. It codes for CAIAGGQTYEQYF.

This clone was seen a single time. The CDR3 DNA reads as TGTGCCAGCAGTTGGTTGCGGGAGTGGTCCTACGAGCAGTACTTC. This translates into CASSWLREWSYEQYF. V usage is TRBV28 and J usage is TRBJ2-7; TRBD2 matches 7 bases. The CDR3 covers 15 residues. CDR1 MDHEN and CDR2 SYDVKM come from the germline V gene. Trimming removed 4 bases from V and 1 base from J; junction bases left unmatched: 7.

The chain joins TRBV9 to TRBJ2-3, with 7 bases identical to TRBD2. CDR1 and CDR2 from the germline V gene are SGDLS and YYNGEE. The trim removed 5 bases at V and 0 bases at J, leaving 3 bases unmatched. This CDR3 is 14 amino acids long. CDR3 protein: CASSLAVSTDTQYF. The DNA of the CDR3 is TGTGCCAGCAGTCTAGCGGTGAGCACAGATACGCAGTATTTT.

The CDR3 DNA sequence: TGTGCCAGCAGCTTGGACGGACAGGGGGCAAGGGGCTACACCTTC. Its translation is CASSLDGQGARGYTF. The V call is TRBV5-4, the J call TRBJ1-2, with 11 bases lining up with TRBD1. The CDR3 consists of 15 residues. Germline trimming cut 0 bases from V and 8 bases from J; bases unmatched to any gene: 6. Germline V gene lookup returns CDR1 SGHNT and CDR2 YYREEE (reference sequence).

The chain recombines TRBV2 with TRBJ1-2; 8 positions agree with TRBD1. CDR1 is SNHLY and CDR2 is FYNNEI in the germline V gene. After removal of 5 bases from V and 3 bases from J, the junction contained 8 bases not matched to a gene. The CDR3 is 15 amino acids. CDR3 amino acids: CASSPGQGGHYGYTF. DNA of the CDR3: TGTGCCAGCAGTCCAGGACAGGGCGGTCACTATGGCTACACCTTC.

The chain links TRBV27 to TRBJ1-1; D is unresolved. CDR1 MNHEY and CDR2 SMNVEV come from the germline V gene (reference sequence). The V end lost 4 bases, the J end lost 1 base, and 7 bases lay between the germline ends. This CDR3 is built from 13 residues. For the CDR3, the DNA is TGTGCCAGCAGTTCCCGCCAGAACACTGAAGCTTTCTTT. Translated: CASSSRQNTEAFF.

There are a few counts of this clone. The rearrangement uses TRBV29-1 and TRBJ2-2; 10 bases align to TRBD1. Germline lookup yields CDR1 SQVTM and CDR2 ANQGSEA. Trimming at V came to 5 bases and at J to 4 bases, leaving 13 bases not matched to a gene. The CDR3 spans 17 residues. The CDR3 nucleotides are TGCAGCGTTCTTCCCTGGACAGGGGGGACGAGCACCGGGGAGCTGTTTTTT. The encoded protein is CSVLPWTGGTSTGELFF.

The chain carries TRBV19 and TRBJ2-3, with D unclear. With 5 bases removed from V and 6 bases from J, the gap between germline ends came to 15 bases. The germline CDR1 and CDR2 sequences are LNHDA and SQIVND (reference sequence). CDR3 length: 14 amino acids. The CDR3 here is CASSRGGSGDTQYF. The CDR3 nucleotides are TGTGCCAGTAGTCGAGGTGGCAGTGGCGATACGCAGTATTTT.